The 17 T cell receptor beta chains below come from one sample, sequenced in a study of Tregs in tolerant kidney transplant recipients. Assay used: immunoSEQ multiplex PCR; TCRdb lists only in-frame clones, some missing. The sample has approximately 30,000 clones. The specimen comprised CD8+ T cells from blood, sampled before the transplant. These receptors were collected from a human donor who received a combined kidney and bone marrow transplant.

To note about this clone: The read terminates 3 residues before the CDR3 end, so the remaining end is supplied by the germline J gene. The chain carries TRBV19 and TRBJ2-3; 11 nucleotides match TRBD2. CDR3 length: 15 residues. Germline V gene sequence: CDR1 LNHDA, CDR2 SQIVND (reference sequence). Trimming took 6 bases from V and 8 from J; bases not matched to a gene: 10. The CDR3 spells CASRVGLAASGTQYF. The sequenced part of the CDR3 DNA is TGTGCCAGTAGAGTGGGACTAGCGGCCTCAGGTACG.

With respect to this clone: The read falls 3 residues short of the CDR3 end, and the missing part is taken from the germline J gene. V is TRBV2 and J is TRBJ2-1; no clear D gene. This CDR3 region has 15 residues. Deletions cut 3 bases from V and 6 bases from J, with 15 bases between. The germline CDR1 and CDR2 sequences are SNHLY and FYNNEI. The sequenced part of the CDR3 DNA is TGTGCCAGCAGTGATTACCCTGTCGGTACCAATGAG. It specifies CASSDYPVGTNE. The entire CDR3 protein is CASSDYPVGTNEQFF.

To note about this clone: The sequenced fragment ends 3 residues before the CDR3 boundary, so the rest is inferred from the germline J gene. The J gene is TRBJ2-7, the V gene TRBV7-9, with 13 bases that match TRBD2. Germline CDR1 reads SEHNR; CDR2 reads FQNEAQ (reference sequence). This CDR3 has 15 residues. V lost 8 bases and J lost 2; bases outside the gene matches: 6. CDR3: CASGWTSGGPYEQYF. The sequenced CDR3 bases are TGTGCCAGCGGCTGGACTAGCGGGGGCCCCTACGAG. The whole variable domain, filled in from reference TRBV7-9 and TRBJ2-7, reads DTGVSQNPRHKITKRGQNVTFRCDPISEHNRLYWYRQTLGQGPEFLTYFQNEAQLEKSRLLSDRFSAERPKGSFSTLEIQRTEQGDSAMYLCASGWTSGGPYEQYFGPGTRLTVT.

As to this clone: The DNA ends 3 residues before the CDR3 does, and the rest of the CDR3 is filled in from the germline J gene. This chain joins TRBV29-1 and TRBJ1-5; a weak D match, TRBD1 (5 bases). Germline CDR1 is SQVTM and CDR2 is ANQGSEA. V was shortened by 4 bases and J by 2 bases, with 15 bases between the two germline ends. This CDR3 is built from 15 residues. Partial CDR3 DNA: TGCAGCGTTGTCGGAGGGGAAGGGGGCAATCAGCCC. It translates to CSVVGGEGGNQP. The entire CDR3 protein reads CSVVGGEGGNQPQHF.

About this clone itself: The CDR3 end is not reached by the read, which stops 3 residues before it; the germline J gene fills it in. V usage is TRBV19 and J usage is TRBJ2-2; 8 bases match TRBD2. V gave up 3 bases and J gave up 3 bases; unmatched junction bases: 6. Germline lookup yields CDR1 LNHDA and CDR2 SQIVND (reference sequence). The CDR3 has 16 residues. The CDR3 sequence: CASSMSSGMYTGELFF. The sequenced CDR3 bases are TGTGCCAGTAGTATGAGTAGCGGGATGTACACCGGGGAG.

In regard to this clone: The read terminates 3 residues before the CDR3 end, so the remaining end is supplied by the germline J gene. The chain links TRBV5-1 to TRBJ2-1; 15 bases agree with TRBD2. CDR3 length: 15 residues. J was trimmed by 8 bases and V by 4 bases; bases with no gene match: 4. Germline V lookup: CDR1 SGHRS, CDR2 YFSETQ. CDR3 residues: CASSMGLAGGDEQFF. CDR3 bases read: TGCGCCAGCAGCATGGGACTAGCGGGAGGCGATGAG.

About this clone: The read ends 3 residues shy of where the CDR3 ends; the end is completed using the germline J gene. The chain couples TRBV30 to TRBJ1-5; perhaps TRBD1 as D (5 bases). V gave up 5 bases and J gave up 2 bases, with 10 bases separating them. Germline CDR1 reads GTSNPN; CDR2 reads SVGIG (reference sequence). The length of the CDR3 is 13 residues. CDR3 amino acids: CAWGAGGNQPQHF. Partial CDR3 DNA: TGTGCCTGGGGGGCAGGTGGCAATCAGCCC. The full variable domain, completed using reference TRBV30 and TRBJ1-5, is SQTIHQWPATLVQPVGSPLSLECTVEGTSNPNLYWYRQAAGRGLQLLFYSVGIGQISSEVPQNLSASRPQDRQFILSSKKLLLSDSGFYLCAWGAGGNQPQHFGDGTRLSIL.

Worth noting for this clone: The DNA ends 3 residues before the CDR3 does, and the rest of the CDR3 is filled in from the germline J gene. The chain recombines TRBV30 with TRBJ2-1; TRBD2 matches at 9 bases. The CDR3 contains 13 residues. CDR1 is GTSNPN and CDR2 is SVGIG in the germline V gene (reference sequence). V shed 2 bases, J shed 6 bases, and the junction held 2 bases outside the gene matches. The covered CDR3 bases are TGTGCCTGGAGTAGCGGGAGGATCAATGAG. Residues: CAWSSGRINE. The full CDR3 is CAWSSGRINEQFF.

To note about this clone: The sequenced fragment ends 3 residues before the CDR3 boundary, so the rest is inferred from the germline J gene. The chain has TRBV7-3 and TRBJ2-1, with TRBD2 matching 7 bases. CDR3 length: 14 residues. Losses at the gene ends were 5 bases for V and 3 bases for J; bases not matched to a gene: 4. The germline gives CDR1 SGHTA, CDR2 FQGTGA. CDR3 bases read: TGTGCCAGCAGCCCGAGCGGGGACTACAATGAG. Translated: CASSPSGDYNE. The whole CDR3 protein reads CASSPSGDYNEQFF. Full variable domain (missing parts from reference TRBV7-3 and TRBJ2-1): GAGVSQTPSNKVTEKGKYVELRCDPISGHTALYWYRQSLGQGPEFLIYFQGTGAADDSGLPNDRFFAVRPEGSVSTLKIQRTERGDSAVYLCASSPSGDYNEQFFGPGTRLTVL.

Comment on this clone: The read terminates 3 residues before the CDR3 end, so the remaining end is supplied by the germline J gene. The V and J genes are TRBV2 and TRBJ2-2; 8 positions match TRBD1. The CDR3 is 14 amino acids. V gave up 7 bases and J gave up 8 bases; unmatched junction bases: 9. Germline-derived CDR1 and CDR2 are SNHLY and FYNNEI. The CDR3 spells CASTEGQGGGELFF. Partial CDR3 DNA: TGTGCCAGCACCGAAGGACAGGGCGGGGGGGAG.

Worth noting for this clone: Sequencing ends 3 residues short of the CDR3 end; the germline J gene provides the rest. V and J are TRBV7-9 and TRBJ1-1; 9 nucleotides match TRBD1. V lost 5 bases to trimming and J lost 6 bases; unmatched junction nucleotides: 10. CDR1 is SEHNR and CDR2 is FQNEAQ in the germline V gene (reference sequence). The CDR3 length is 15 residues. The CDR3 bases that were read are TGTGCCAGCAGCCTCACAGGGGGCGAGGAGGCTGAA. Protein: CASSLTGGEEAE. The whole CDR3 protein is CASSLTGGEEAEAFF.

On this clone: The CDR3 extends 3 residues past the end of the read, so its final part is completed from the germline J gene. V gene TRBV7-2 combines with J gene TRBJ1-6; 7 nucleotides match TRBD1. CDR1 SGHTA and CDR2 FQGNSA come from the germline V gene. J lost 5 bases, V lost 5 bases, and 3 bases had no gene match. The CDR3 is 14 amino acids. The CDR3 here is CASSPQGDNSPLHF. CDR3 DNA, as far as it was read: TGTGCCAGCAGCCCCCAGGGGGATAATTCACCC.

About this clone itself: The CDR3 is cut off 3 residues early in the read; its end comes from the germline J gene. The chain couples TRBV7-6 to TRBJ2-3; tentative D call: TRBD1 (6 bases). V shed 1 base and J shed 6 bases, with 14 bases lying between them. CDR3 size: 15 residues. The germline V gene has CDR1 SGHVS and CDR2 FNYEAQ. CDR3 amino acids: CASSLVAGDTDTQYF. The CDR3 DNA, read in part, is TGTGCCAGCAGCTTAGTGGCAGGGGACACCGATACG.

Points on this clone: Read coverage stops 3 residues before the CDR3 terminus; the germline J gene supplies the remainder. The rearrangement uses TRBV30 and TRBJ1-5, with 7 nucleotides matching TRBD1. Germline values: CDR1 GTSNPN, CDR2 SVGIG (reference sequence). The CDR3 loop spans 13 amino acids. The ends lost 4 bases at V and 4 bases at J; junction bases unmatched: 4. The sequenced part of the CDR3 DNA is TGTGCCTGGAACACACAGGGGAATCAGCCC. It codes for CAWNTQGNQP. In full, the CDR3 reads CAWNTQGNQPQHF.

Worth noting for this clone: The CDR3 goes on 3 residues after the read ends, and that part is filled in from the germline J gene. The chain couples TRBV7-8 to TRBJ2-1; the D gene is possibly TRBD1 (5 bases). The CDR3 is 14 residues long. V gave up 2 bases and J gave up 5 bases, with 10 bases separating them. Germline assignment: CDR1 SGHVS and CDR2 FQNEAQ. CDR3 bases read: TGTGCCAGCAGCTTAATGACAGTCAACAATGAG. The encoded protein is CASSLMTVNNE. The whole CDR3 is CASSLMTVNNEQFF.

On this clone itself: The CDR3 end falls 3 residues outside the read, so it is completed with the germline J gene. V usage is TRBV11-2 and J usage is TRBJ2-3; 10 nucleotides match TRBD1. The CDR3 runs to 15 residues. Germline V gene lookup returns CDR1 SGHAT and CDR2 FQNNGV. V gave up 5 bases and J gave up 4 bases; unmatched junction bases: 6. The CDR3 region is CASSHDRGQADTQYF. The CDR3 bases that were read are TGTGCCAGCAGCCACGACAGGGGGCAAGCAGATACG.

In regard to this clone: The read falls 3 residues short of the CDR3 end, and the missing part is taken from the germline J gene. This chain joins TRBV11-2 and TRBJ2-3; the D is unclear. The CDR3 runs to 14 residues. Per the germline V gene, CDR1 is SGHAT and CDR2 is FQNNGV. Deletions cut 5 bases from V and 2 bases from J, with 11 bases between. The CDR3 protein is CASSRRYITDTQYF. CDR3 DNA (partial): TGTGCCAGCAGCCGCCGATACATCACAGATACG.